The T cell receptor beta chain under discussion was sequenced for a study of Graves' ophthalmopathy and Graves' hyperthyroidism. Background on the study: Before any treatment was given, at initial diagnosis, peripheral blood was collected.

This clonotype was detected ten times or more. The germline gives CDR1 MDHEN, CDR2 SYDVKM. The CDR3 spans 14 residues. Trimming cost V 5 bases and J 6 bases; bases outside gene matches: 9. Moderate-to-severe activity, CAS at least 3, NOSPECS at least 4 and duration under 3 months characterized donors with ophthalmopathy. Diagnosis relied on clinical symptoms, serum thyroxine, TRAb, thyroid ultrasound and orbital computed tomography. The authors used Ficoll-Paque density gradient centrifugation to separate PBMCs. The input was around 9.9 ml of fresh peripheral blood. As the template, RNA transcripts were used to amplify TCR beta CDR3 regions. The workflow started with a first-round RT-PCR run with HTBI primers and then moved on to a second-round multiplex PCR. TCRdb re-called the multiplex PCR reads through MiXCR, storing one row per CDR3 protein. The data hold about 400,000 distinct CDR3 sequences, with around 19% observed a single time.

This receptor was identified in a woman younger than 30 with Graves' ophthalmopathy. The genes are TRBV28 and TRBJ2-5, with 7 bases lining up with TRBD2. The sample consisted of peripheral blood. The CDR3 DNA is TGTGCCAGCAGTGGCGGGAGTTCCACAAAGACCCAGTACTTC. Encoded protein: CASSGGSSTKTQYF.